This T cell receptor (beta chain) was recorded in a study of blood T cells in healthy people across ages. Study outcomes and limitations: Per million T cells, TCR beta diversity dropped about linearly as age rose. It was the long-lived donors that had more naive CD4+ cells and higher diversity than aged donors.

Of note for this clonotype: As yet, its antigen is unknown.

Using a J-beta primer mix together with a sample-barcoded 5' primer, a second PCR was run for about 6 to 12 cycles. TCRdb re-called the 5' RACE reads with MiXCR, one entry per CDR3 protein. The data show 600,000 or so distinct CDR3 sequences, 21% seen once. V lost 6 bases and J 0 bases, leaving 12 bases between the germline ends. The CDR3 length is 15 residues. V gene TRBV12-3 or TRBV12-4 combines with J gene TRBJ1-5, with D possibly being TRBD1 (6 bases). The receptor's source is a man between 65 and 85 years old in good health. The sequencing input was blood. The CDR3: CASRKTGNSNQPQHF. CDR3 in DNA: TGTGCCAGCAGGAAAACAGGGAATAGCAATCAGCCCCAGCATTTT.